This TCR beta chain appears in the sequencing data of a study of long-term antiretroviral therapy in people with HIV. Study-level results: Pre-ART clonal expansion yielded clones that dominated the repertoire at all time points.

This CDR3 has 14 amino acids. V dropped 3 bases and J dropped 7; count of bases not matched to a gene: 3. The V gene's germline CDR1 is SEHNR and CDR2 FQNEAQ (reference sequence). Sequencing used immunoSEQ v3.0 at survey level. Method: immunoSEQ multiplex PCR; TCRdb's copy keeps in-frame clones and lacks some. The data contain 34,000 or so clones, 65% to 90% of them singletons. Every HIV-positive participant received treatment in the United States. For this clone: The antigen is undetermined. Other DNA sequences in this specimen translate into the identical CDR3.

V is TRBV7-9 and J is TRBJ2-2; 9 positions agree with TRBD1. The origin of this receptor is a man aged 18 to 35 with HIV. The specimen comprised unsorted PBMCs, sampled roughly 3.3 years after starting antiretroviral therapy. The DNA of the CDR3 is TGTGCCAGCAGCTTGTACAGGGGGCACGGGGAGCTGTTTTTT. Protein product: CASSLYRGHGELFF.